This is a list of T cell receptor beta chains from one sample in a study of T cell responses to AZD1222 COVID-19 vaccine. Some clones are missing from TCRdb's copy, which holds only in-frame ones; the method was immunoSEQ multiplex PCR. The table shows 120,000 to 150,000 clones, with just over 90% occurring only once. Sequenced material: peripheral blood, taken on day 0 of AZD1222 vaccination. The receptor source for this set is an adult in good health. The CDR3 runs from the conserved cysteine through the conserved F or W. D genes are given only for firm matches. Not every row has a clone size; where given, it reads once, few, many or a size class.

V gene: TRBV19
J gene: TRBJ1-4
D gene: NA
clone size: NA
CDR3 protein: CASRPWQTTNEKLFF
CDR3 DNA: TGTGCCTCGAGGCCGTGGCAGACAACTAATGAAAAACTGTTTTTT

V gene: TRBV2
J gene: TRBJ2-2
D gene: TRBD1
clone size: NA
CDR3 protein: CAKKQGAGELFF
CDR3 DNA: TGTGCCAAGAAACAGGGGGCCGGGGAGCTGTTTTTT

V gene: TRBV5-1
J gene: TRBJ2-1
D gene: TRBD1
clone size: NA
CDR3 protein: CASSRMITGTGQDEQFF
CDR3 DNA: TGCGCCAGCAGCCGCATGATAACCGGGACAGGGCAGGATGAGCAGTTCTTC

V gene: TRBV6-6
J gene: TRBJ1-1
D gene: NA
clone size: NA
CDR3 protein: CASSPLQGNTEAFF
CDR3 DNA: TGTGCCAGCAGTCCACTACAGGGGAACACTGAAGCTTTCTTT

V gene: TRBV4-3
J gene: TRBJ1-5
D gene: NA
clone size: medium-sized
CDR3 protein: CASSQGWGKGNQPQHF
CDR3 DNA: TGCGCCAGCAGCCAAGGATGGGGGAAGGGCAATCAGCCCCAGCATTTT

V gene: TRBV11-3
J gene: TRBJ1-1
D gene: NA
clone size: NA
CDR3 protein: CASSSRVLNMNTEAFF
CDR3 DNA: TGTGCCAGCAGCTCCCGGGTCCTGAACATGAACACTGAAGCTTTCTTT

V gene: TRBV30
J gene: TRBJ2-6
D gene: NA
clone size: NA
CDR3 protein: CAWSEGTGANVLTF
CDR3 DNA: TGTGCCTGGAGTGAGGGCACGGGGGCCAACGTCCTGACTTTC

V gene: TRBV9
J gene: TRBJ1-4
D gene: NA
clone size: NA
CDR3 protein: CASSSRAGLDEKLFF
CDR3 DNA: TGTGCCAGCAGCTCGCGGGCAGGATTGGACGAAAAACTGTTTTTT

V gene: TRBV24-1
J gene: TRBJ2-1
D gene: TRBD2
clone size: NA
CDR3 protein: CATSAGLASYNEQFF
CDR3 DNA: TGTGCCACCAGCGCCGGACTAGCGAGTTACAATGAGCAGTTCTTC

V gene: TRBV5-1
J gene: TRBJ2-4
D gene: NA
clone size: NA
CDR3 protein: CASSLEGQAGDIQYF
CDR3 DNA: TGCGCCAGCAGCTTGGAGGGACAAGCAGGGGACATTCAGTACTTC

V gene: TRBV29-1
J gene: TRBJ1-2
D gene: NA
clone size: NA
CDR3 protein: CSVGDGIDYGYTF
CDR3 DNA: TGCAGCGTGGGGGACGGGATCGACTATGGCTACACCTTC

V gene: TRBV9
J gene: TRBJ2-2
D gene: NA
clone size: NA
CDR3 protein: CASSVLGTNTGELFF
CDR3 DNA: TGTGCCAGCAGCGTATTAGGGACGAACACCGGGGAGCTGTTTTTT

V gene: TRBV9
J gene: TRBJ1-4
D gene: NA
clone size: NA
CDR3 protein: CASSASATNEKLFF
CDR3 DNA: TGTGCCAGCAGCGCGTCAGCAACTAATGAAAAACTGTTTTTT

V gene: TRBV6-5
J gene: TRBJ2-5
D gene: NA
clone size: NA
CDR3 protein: CASTRGRTQYF
CDR3 DNA: TGTGCCAGCACCCGGGGGCGAACCCAGTACTTC

V gene: TRBV18
J gene: TRBJ1-3
D gene: NA
clone size: once
CDR3 protein: CASSPLRDAGNTIYF
CDR3 DNA: TGTGCCAGCTCACCACTAAGGGACGCTGGAAACACCATATATTTT

V gene: TRBV7-8
J gene: TRBJ2-6
D gene: TRBD1
clone size: NA
CDR3 protein: CASSLDRGPGANVLTF
CDR3 DNA: TGTGCCAGCAGCTTAGACAGGGGGCCCGGGGCCAACGTCCTGACTTTC

V gene: TRBV11-1
J gene: TRBJ2-7
D gene: NA
clone size: NA
CDR3 protein: CASSLLAAAHEQYF
CDR3 DNA: TGTGCCAGCAGCTTATTGGCGGCAGCCCACGAGCAGTACTTC

V gene: TRBV10-3
J gene: TRBJ2-1
D gene: NA
clone size: NA
CDR3 protein: CATDGGGDNEQFF
CDR3 DNA: TGTGCCACGGACGGGGGTGGCGACAATGAGCAGTTCTTC

V gene: TRBV5-1
J gene: TRBJ2-7
D gene: TRBD2
clone size: once
CDR3 protein: CASSPTTSGGYEQYF
CDR3 DNA: TGCGCCAGCAGCCCAACGACTAGCGGGGGATACGAGCAGTACTTC

V gene: TRBV6-5
J gene: TRBJ2-3
D gene: NA
clone size: NA
CDR3 protein: CASDGAGATDTQYF
CDR3 DNA: TGTGCCAGTGACGGGGCAGGAGCTACAGATACGCAGTATTTT

V gene: TRBV12-5
J gene: TRBJ2-5
D gene: TRBD1
clone size: NA
CDR3 protein: CASGLGQGWEETQYF
CDR3 DNA: TGTGCTAGTGGTTTGGGACAGGGGTGGGAAGAGACCCAGTACTTC

V gene: TRBV27
J gene: TRBJ1-2
D gene: TRBD1
clone size: once
CDR3 protein: CASRTGLVDGYTF
CDR3 DNA: TGTGCCAGCAGGACAGGGTTGGTTGATGGCTACACCTTC

V gene: TRBV6-5
J gene: TRBJ1-4
D gene: TRBD1
clone size: NA
CDR3 protein: CASSQDRAAEKLFF
CDR3 DNA: TGTGCCAGCAGCCAGGACAGGGCAGCGGAAAAACTGTTTTTT

V gene: TRBV6-5
J gene: TRBJ1-4
D gene: NA
clone size: once
CDR3 protein: CASSKLMDEKLFF
CDR3 DNA: TGTGCCAGCAGTAAACTGATGGATGAAAAACTGTTTTTT

V gene: TRBV5-1
J gene: TRBJ1-1
D gene: TRBD1
clone size: NA
CDR3 protein: CASSPSDRGPDTEAFF
CDR3 DNA: TGCGCCAGCAGCCCCTCGGACAGGGGGCCGGACACTGAAGCTTTCTTT

V gene: TRBV7-2
J gene: TRBJ2-2
D gene: TRBD1
clone size: NA
CDR3 protein: CATTDRVTGELFF
CDR3 DNA: TGTGCCACTACGGACAGGGTCACCGGGGAGCTGTTTTTT

V gene: TRBV6-6
J gene: TRBJ2-1
D gene: TRBD2
clone size: NA
CDR3 protein: CASSYGPSGGYNEQFF
CDR3 DNA: TGTGCCAGCAGTTACGGCCCTAGCGGGGGATACAATGAGCAGTTCTTC

V gene: TRBV27
J gene: TRBJ2-7
D gene: NA
clone size: NA
CDR3 protein: CASSYPDNSSYEQYF
CDR3 DNA: TGTGCCAGCAGTTACCCCGACAACTCCTCCTACGAGCAGTACTTC

V gene: TRBV27
J gene: TRBJ2-5
D gene: TRBD2
clone size: NA
CDR3 protein: CASSRETSGTETQYF
CDR3 DNA: TGTGCCAGCAGTAGGGAGACTAGCGGGACTGAGACCCAGTACTTC

V gene: TRBV12-3/TRBV12-4
J gene: TRBJ1-1
D gene: NA
clone size: NA
CDR3 protein: CASSSVSSEAFF
CDR3 DNA: TGTGCCAGCAGTTCAGTCTCTTCTGAAGCTTTCTTT

V gene: TRBV11-3
J gene: TRBJ1-1
D gene: NA
clone size: NA
CDR3 protein: CASSPTNRHGAFF
CDR3 DNA: TGTGCCAGCAGCCCCACAAATCGGCACGGAGCTTTCTTT

V gene: TRBV4-1
J gene: TRBJ2-5
D gene: TRBD1
clone size: NA
CDR3 protein: CASSQMGQGQETQYF
CDR3 DNA: TGCGCCAGCAGCCAAATGGGACAGGGTCAAGAGACCCAGTACTTC

V gene: TRBV7-7
J gene: TRBJ2-5
D gene: NA
clone size: NA
CDR3 protein: CASSPDSEETQYF
CDR3 DNA: TGTGCCAGCAGCCCGGACAGCGAGGAGACCCAGTACTTC

V gene: TRBV6-5
J gene: TRBJ2-7
D gene: NA
clone size: NA
CDR3 protein: CASKVQGNNDEQYF
CDR3 DNA: TGTGCCAGCAAGGTACAGGGTAATAATGACGAGCAGTACTTC

V gene: TRBV12-5
J gene: TRBJ1-1
D gene: NA
clone size: NA
CDR3 protein: CASGLVWEGRGNTEAFF
CDR3 DNA: TGTGCTAGTGGTTTGGTATGGGAGGGACGGGGGAATACTGAAGCTTTCTTT

V gene: TRBV7-2
J gene: TRBJ2-2
D gene: NA
clone size: once
CDR3 protein: CASSPGAGPGELFF
CDR3 DNA: TGTGCCAGCAGCCCTGGGGCGGGCCCCGGGGAGCTGTTTTTT

V gene: TRBV14
J gene: TRBJ2-2
D gene: TRBD1
clone size: NA
CDR3 protein: CASSPWTGRTGELFF
CDR3 DNA: TGTGCCAGCAGCCCATGGACAGGACGCACCGGGGAGCTGTTTTTT

V gene: TRBV7-9
J gene: TRBJ2-5
D gene: TRBD2
clone size: NA
CDR3 protein: CASSPRGLAETQYF
CDR3 DNA: TGTGCCAGCAGCCCCCGGGGACTAGCCGAGACCCAGTACTTC

V gene: TRBV11-3
J gene: TRBJ2-2
D gene: NA
clone size: NA
CDR3 protein: CASSVEEDGELFF
CDR3 DNA: TGTGCCAGCAGCGTAGAGGAGGACGGGGAGCTGTTTTTT

V gene: TRBV7-9
J gene: TRBJ2-7
D gene: TRBD1
clone size: NA
CDR3 protein: CASSRTGGYEQYF
CDR3 DNA: TGTGCCAGCAGCCGGACAGGGGGCTACGAGCAGTACTTC

V gene: TRBV5-1
J gene: TRBJ2-7
D gene: TRBD1
clone size: NA
CDR3 protein: CASSLGTGEQYF
CDR3 DNA: TGCGCCAGCAGCTTGGGGACAGGCGAGCAGTACTTC

V gene: TRBV19
J gene: TRBJ1-3
D gene: NA
clone size: NA
CDR3 protein: CASRGKGAGNTIYF
CDR3 DNA: TGTGCCAGTAGGGGGAAGGGGGCTGGAAACACCATATATTTT

V gene: TRBV30
J gene: TRBJ1-4
D gene: TRBD1
clone size: NA
CDR3 protein: CAWSQDFRQGREKLFF
CDR3 DNA: TGTGCCTGGAGTCAAGACTTCCGACAGGGTCGGGAAAAACTGTTTTTT

V gene: TRBV7-2
J gene: TRBJ2-7
D gene: NA
clone size: NA
CDR3 protein: CASSLRGRGYEQYF
CDR3 DNA: TGTGCCAGCAGCCTACGGGGGCGGGGCTACGAGCAGTACTTC

V gene: TRBV6-5
J gene: TRBJ2-7
D gene: NA
clone size: NA
CDR3 protein: CASSHRAYEQYF
CDR3 DNA: TGTGCCAGCAGCCACCGGGCCTACGAGCAGTACTTC

V gene: TRBV11-3
J gene: TRBJ1-1
D gene: NA
clone size: NA
CDR3 protein: CASTLRRVPNTEAFF
CDR3 DNA: TGTGCCAGCACCCTCCGGCGGGTCCCGAACACTGAAGCTTTCTTT

V gene: TRBV5-1
J gene: TRBJ1-4
D gene: NA
clone size: NA
CDR3 protein: CASSLGAPLEEKLFF
CDR3 DNA: TGCGCCAGCAGCTTGGGGGCCCCCCTAGAGGAAAAACTGTTTTTT

V gene: TRBV6-5
J gene: TRBJ1-5
D gene: NA
clone size: NA
CDR3 protein: CASNTGSSNQPQHF
CDR3 DNA: TGTGCCAGCAACACTGGTAGTAGCAATCAGCCCCAGCATTTT

V gene: TRBV6-6
J gene: TRBJ2-2
D gene: TRBD2
clone size: NA
CDR3 protein: CASSYKREKTGELFF
CDR3 DNA: TGTGCCAGCAGTTACAAGCGGGAGAAGACCGGGGAGCTGTTTTTT

V gene: TRBV2
J gene: TRBJ1-3
D gene: NA
clone size: NA
CDR3 protein: CASGRGDNTIYF
CDR3 DNA: TGTGCCAGCGGGCGGGGGGACAACACCATATATTTT

V gene: TRBV4-2
J gene: TRBJ2-7
D gene: NA
clone size: NA
CDR3 protein: CASSQERDGAYEQYF
CDR3 DNA: TGTGCCAGCAGCCAAGAGCGGGACGGAGCCTACGAGCAGTACTTC

V gene: TRBV11-3
J gene: TRBJ2-3
D gene: TRBD2
clone size: NA
CDR3 protein: CASSQGGGAVDTQYF
CDR3 DNA: TGTGCCAGCAGCCAGGGCGGGGGGGCCGTAGATACGCAGTATTTT